This TCR beta chain is from a study of CXCR3-negative and CXCR3-positive naive CD8 T cells. The study, taken as a whole, reports: Hydrophobicity of TRB CDR3s was greater in CXCR3-positive naive cells than in CXCR3-negative naive cells. With surface CD5 comparable between naive subsets, TCR strength was estimated using properties derived from the TRB CDR3.

As concerns this clonotype: The antigen remains undetermined.

Investigators sorted each CD8+ T cell subset in triplicate, taking around 290,000 cells each time. Naive cells were sorted as CD45RO-, CCR7+, CD27+ and CD95-. 5' RACE that incorporated UMI labels was used to prepare the TRB cDNA libraries. TCRdb reprocessed the 5' RACE reads and keeps a single row for each CDR3 protein, giving no DNA. This sample's table reports approximately 90,000 distinct CDR3 sequences. CDR1 is MDHEN, CDR2 SYDVKM, per germline. This CDR3 comprises 15 residues. The sequence was obtained from a human donor in good health. Some clones in this sample may be carry-over from other donors' samples. Sequenced: naive CXCR3+ CD8+ T cells from blood. Specified subset: CD45RO-CCR7+CD27+CD95- naive CD8+ T cells expressing CXCR3 (TNR3+). This chain links TRBV28 with TRBJ2-1; TCRdb's D gene call, TRBD2, goes unchecked for lack of DNA. The CDR3 loop is CASSSGLAGADEQFF.